This T cell receptor (beta chain) comes out of a study of T cells in localized non-small cell lung cancer. TCRdb keeps only in-frame clones here, not all; method: immunoSEQ multiplex PCR. The sample yields around 34,000 clones, 93% seen once. CDR1 and CDR2 from the germline V gene are SEHNR and FQNEAQ (reference sequence). The CDR3 extends over 17 amino acids. V was clipped by 1 base and J by 7 bases; unmatched bases: 9. V usage is TRBV7-9 and J usage is TRBJ1-5; 11 bases align to TRBD1. The origin of this receptor is a female donor aged 60 or older with stage I lung adenocarcinoma. The sample here was peripheral blood, taken before any cancer treatment. The CDR3 nucleotides are TGTGCCAGCAGCTTAGAGACCGGGACAGGGGGTGGGCAGCCCCAGCATTTT. It specifies CASSLETGTGGGQPQHF.